Listed below are T cell receptor beta chains from one sample, sequenced in a study of blood T cell repertoires in COVID-19. The assay was immunoSEQ multiplex PCR, and TCRdb's table has in-frame clones only and misses some. The sample has 250,000 to 350,000 clones, roughly 90% seen once; the top ten hold around 0.9%. Input material: PBMCs or T cells enriched from blood (not recorded which). The receptors shown here come from a woman in her twenties or thirties who had recovered from COVID-19. The conserved cysteine and the conserved F or W are not part of the CDR3 here. Clone size is shown for a subset of rows, as once, few, many or a class of expanded clone.

v_gene	abundance	CDR3aa
TRBV15	NA	ATSRARVGLGEQY
TRBV11-2	NA	ASSLDRFVYTIY
TRBV13	NA	ASSLAGTGFDEQY
TRBV9	NA	ASRAGTDSGYT
TRBV7-9	many	ASSLDRGGYT
TRBV20-1	NA	SASVTSGTGEQY
TRBV9	NA	ASSVKTSGGREQF
TRBV27	NA	ASSLWAGEQETQY
TRBV30	NA	AWSGSGVYEQY
TRBV27	NA	ASAGTLFPNQPQH
TRBV18	NA	ASSPGGGSNQPQH
TRBV13	NA	ASSPTGTSGRTEQF
TRBV9	NA	ASSATPLRELF
TRBV9	NA	ASSVGFGTADTQY
TRBV18	NA	ASSPGPRDGYT
TRBV3-1/TRBV3-2	NA	ASSPGLTFNSPLH
TRBV15	NA	ATSRGTGWGDADTQY
TRBV4-3	NA	ASSQDRLYEQY
TRBV5-5	NA	ASSLAVLRGHGYT
TRBV6-6	once	ASSPQGLRVYGNTIY
TRBV5-1	NA	ASSLRGGDTQY
TRBV5-1	NA	ASSLRLAGVNEQY
TRBV3-1/TRBV3-2	NA	ASSQFSGGAGEQF
TRBV11-3	NA	ASSLDGLASTDTQY
TRBV15	NA	ATSRDGRRKNTEAF
TRBV30	NA	AWSVRDRGREKLF
TRBV9	NA	ASSDDPGDTTDTQY
TRBV27	NA	ASSAYQDRPTYEQY
TRBV28	once	ASSLDYGYT
TRBV27	NA	ASSFGLDGELF
TRBV28	NA	ASSPSGPYNEQF
TRBV18	few	ASSPDRGSSQPQH
TRBV28	NA	ASSLFRGDRGGFSPLH
TRBV9	NA	ASSDMGNQDTQY
TRBV19	NA	ASTETPQGANNSPLH
TRBV15	NA	ATNEKGGDRNTEAF
TRBV7-9	NA	ASSFGGLGTGGTEQY
TRBV7-9	NA	ASRWGQAGPYEQY
TRBV19	NA	ASSIRQRNEKLF
TRBV9	NA	ASKTGSGHEQF
TRBV4-3	NA	ASSQAILRDYTLPTDTQY
TRBV6-5	once	ASRKQGASEAF
TRBV30	NA	AGILLSRRGLYEQY
TRBV6-1	NA	ASSEGFRAF
TRBV19	NA	ASSPKTGWTEAF
TRBV12-1	NA	ASSSIYRDRGTQETQY
TRBV19	NA	ASSIVAGEQF
TRBV4-1	NA	ASSQQGRGSSGYT
TRBV7-2	NA	ASRGQYQETQY
TRBV18	once	ASSRGQSIAVEAF
TRBV7-8	NA	ASSLRMTGDNQPQH
TRBV28	NA	ASSSSQVPGLAVYEQY
TRBV20-1	NA	SAGGQGVGELF
TRBV5-6	NA	ASSLRGSDYGYT
TRBV29-1	NA	SVADRAGSGANVLT
TRBV6-6	NA	ASSYDSNYNSPLH
TRBV28	NA	ASSLIPVLYGYT
TRBV3-1/TRBV3-2	NA	ASSPTPDIGLGNEKLF
TRBV6-5	NA	ASSYSWGQGYGYT
TRBV10-3	NA	AIRAGVAGPPTDTQY